One TCR beta chain is described in this entry. Its antigen is currently unknown. Bulk TCR libraries used previously described methods and listed TCR primers. MiXCR, run by TCRdb on the PCR reads, gives a single entry per CDR3 protein. The repertoire holds about 510,000 distinct CDR3 sequences, 20% to 25% seen once, with 0.7% to 0.95% in the top ten. The data are from a study of molecular identifiers for immune sequencing clone quantification. Per germline, CDR1 SQVTM and CDR2 ANQGSEA. The CDR3 is 12 amino acids. V was trimmed by 1 base and J by 2 bases, leaving 6 bases between them. Findings of the study overall: The share of molecules held by clones above 20 RNA copies was over 97% in effector cells and under 1% in naive cells.

This sequence joins TRBV29-1 and TRBJ2-7, with unresolved D. Source material: naive CD8+ T cells from blood, with Jurkat cell RNA spiked in. Noted subset: FACS-sorted CD8+CD4-CCR7+CD45RA+ naive T cells. This receptor was obtained from a human donor in good health. Some libraries in this study had Jurkat cell RNA spiked in. The CDR3, as DNA: TGCAGCGTTGAAGCGGCGACCTACGAGCAGTACTTC. Translating gives CSVEAATYEQYF.